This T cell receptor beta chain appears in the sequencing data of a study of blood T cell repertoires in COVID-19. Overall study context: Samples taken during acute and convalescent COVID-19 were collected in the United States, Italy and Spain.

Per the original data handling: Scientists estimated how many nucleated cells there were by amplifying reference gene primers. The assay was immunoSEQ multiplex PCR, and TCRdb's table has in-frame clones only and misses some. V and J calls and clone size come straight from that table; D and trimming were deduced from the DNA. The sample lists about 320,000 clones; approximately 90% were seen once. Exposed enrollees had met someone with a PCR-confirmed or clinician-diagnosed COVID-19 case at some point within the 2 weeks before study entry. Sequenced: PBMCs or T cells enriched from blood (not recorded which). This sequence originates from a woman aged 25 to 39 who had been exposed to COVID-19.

The CDR3 is CASTLDRVNSPLHF. The CDR3 DNA is TGTGCCAGCACCTTAGACAGGGTCAATTCACCCCTCCACTTT. This chain uses TRBV2 with TRBJ1-6; 7 nucleotides line up with TRBD1. Trimming removed 7 bases from V and 7 bases from J; junction bases left unmatched: 7. CDR3 length: 14 residues. Germline CDR1 SNHLY, CDR2 FYNNEI.